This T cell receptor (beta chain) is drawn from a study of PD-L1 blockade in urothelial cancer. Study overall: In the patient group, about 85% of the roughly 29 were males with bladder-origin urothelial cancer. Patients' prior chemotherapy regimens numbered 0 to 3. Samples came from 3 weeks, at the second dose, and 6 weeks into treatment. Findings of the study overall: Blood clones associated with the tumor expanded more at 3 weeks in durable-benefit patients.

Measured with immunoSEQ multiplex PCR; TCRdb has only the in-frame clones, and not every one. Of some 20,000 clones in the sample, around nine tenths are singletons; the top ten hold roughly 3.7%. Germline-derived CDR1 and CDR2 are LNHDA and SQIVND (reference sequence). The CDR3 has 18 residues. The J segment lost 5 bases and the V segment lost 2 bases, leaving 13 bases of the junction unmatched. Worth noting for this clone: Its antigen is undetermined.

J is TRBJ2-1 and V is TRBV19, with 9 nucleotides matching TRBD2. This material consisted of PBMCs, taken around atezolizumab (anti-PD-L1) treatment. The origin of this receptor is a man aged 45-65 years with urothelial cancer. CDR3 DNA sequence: TGTGCCAGTAGTATAACGCTAGCGGGAATACAAGGGCACAATGAGCAGTTCTTC. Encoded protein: CASSITLAGIQGHNEQFF.